These 28 T cell receptor beta chains share one sample of origin, sequenced in a study of T-cell reconstitution after alpha-beta-depleted transplantation in children. As it was prepared, the TCRbeta library received unique molecular identifiers. TCRdb analysed the PCR reads with MiXCR anew, one entry per CDR3 protein. The repertoire has approximately 1,000,000 distinct CDR3 sequences, roughly 29% of them found once; the top ten carry about 28%. The specimen comprised PBMCs, mostly from graft donor cells, sampled 360 days after TCRalphabeta/CD19-depleted stem cell transplant. These receptors were obtained from a boy less than two years old who had a stem cell transplant for SCID, so the T cells may come from the graft donor.

This chain links TRBV20-1 with TRBJ2-7; a weak D match, TRBD1 (6 bases). Germline assignment: CDR1 DFQATT and CDR2 SNEGSKA (reference sequence). V was trimmed by 6 bases and J by 3 bases, leaving 18 bases between them. The CDR3 is made up of 14 amino acids. The CDR3, as DNA: TGCAGTGCCCTAACCAGGACAGACTACTACGAGCAGTACTTC. The encoded protein is CSALTRTDYYEQYF.

The chain carries TRBV11-2 and TRBJ2-3; D possibly corresponds to TRBD2 (6 bases). The V and J ends lost 6 bases and 2 bases respectively, with 21 bases between them. The CDR3 loop spans 17 amino acids. From germline, CDR1 is SGHAT and CDR2 FQNNGV. CDR3 nucleotides: TGTGCCAGCAGTTTGCGGGACGGCGCAGGCCCCACAGATACGCAGTATTTT. Translated: CASSLRDGAGPTDTQYF. Based on the CDR3 plus reference TRBV11-2 and TRBJ2-3, the full variable domain is EAGVAQSPRYKIIEKRQSVAFWCNPISGHATLYWYQQILGQGPKLLIQFQNNGVVDDSQLPKDRFSAERLKGVDSTLKIQPAKLEDSAVYLCASSLRDGAGPTDTQYFGPGTRLTVL.

The rearrangement joins TRBV20-1 to TRBJ2-1, with D unclear. CDR1 and CDR2 (germline): DFQATT, SNEGSKA (reference sequence). Trimming shortened V by 3 bases and J by 4 bases, and 13 bases separated the two germline ends. The CDR3 contains 14 residues. The CDR3 sequence: CSASRALLYNEQFF. The CDR3 DNA is TGCAGTGCTAGTCGGGCCCTGTTATACAATGAGCAGTTCTTC.

This clonotype has a handful of counts. CDR3 sequence (DNA): TGTGCCACCAGCAGAGGGTTTTTGAACACTGAAGCTTTCTTT. Its translation is CATSRGFLNTEAFF. The rearrangement links TRBV15 to TRBJ1-1; the D is unclear. The germline CDR1 and CDR2 sequences are LNHNV and YYDKDF (reference sequence). V lost 1 base to trimming and J lost 0 bases, with 6 bases between them. The CDR3 totals 14 residues.

V usage is TRBV28 and J usage is TRBJ1-5; D not resolved. The CDR3 is made up of 16 amino acids. V dropped 6 bases and J dropped 0 bases, with 15 bases sitting between them. CDR1 is MDHEN, CDR2 SYDVKM, per germline. CDR3 amino acids: CASRRAVPYSNQPQHF. The CDR3 DNA reads TGTGCCAGCAGACGGGCAGTACCCTATAGCAATCAGCCCCAGCATTTT.

This clonotype was counted a few times. The chain joins TRBV5-1 to TRBJ1-1; D gene unclear. The CDR3 consists of 16 residues. Germline CDR1 SGHRS, CDR2 YFSETQ. The V and J ends lost 4 bases and 0 bases respectively, with 16 bases between them. The CDR3 region is CASSTRGDGMNTEAFF. CDR3 nucleotides: TGCGCCAGCAGCACCCGCGGGGATGGCATGAACACTGAAGCTTTCTTT.

This clonotype was observed a handful of times. The rearrangement joins TRBV11-2 to TRBJ2-1; D is ambiguous. With 3 bases removed from V and 9 bases from J, the gap between germline ends came to 6 bases. The length of the CDR3 is 11 residues. Germline assignment: CDR1 SGHAT and CDR2 FQNNGV. CDR3 nucleotide sequence: TGTGCCAGCAGCTTTGCGATTGAGCAGTTCTTC. It yields the protein CASSFAIEQFF.

The rearrangement joins TRBV2 to TRBJ2-5; perhaps TRBD1 as D (7 bases). CDR3 length equals 14 residues. Trimming stripped 7 bases from V and 8 bases from J, with 20 bases between. CDR1 is SNHLY, CDR2 FYNNEI, per germline. CDR3 loop: CASKGGRTGRTQYF. The CDR3, as DNA: TGTGCCAGCAAGGGAGGCCGGACAGGTCGCACCCAGTACTTC.

The rearrangement joins TRBV7-2 to TRBJ2-7, with 15 bases lining up with TRBD2. Germline CDR1 SGHTA, CDR2 FQGNSA. This CDR3 is built from 17 residues. With V trimmed by 5 bases and J by 6 bases, 11 bases remained unmatched. The CDR3 coding sequence is TGTGCCAGCAGCATCGGGACTAGCGGGGGGTCCATGTTCGAGCAGTACTTC. Translation: CASSIGTSGGSMFEQYF.

In its sample, this clonotype was seen a few times. The chain couples TRBV20-1 to TRBJ2-7; D not certain. The V end lost 3 bases, the J end lost 2 bases, and 8 bases lay between the germline ends. In germline, CDR1 is DFQATT, CDR2 SNEGSKA (reference sequence). The CDR3 totals 12 residues. The CDR3 DNA sequence: TGCAGTGCTAGCAAAAGCGCCTACGAGCAGTACTTC. It codes for CSASKSAYEQYF.

The chain is built from TRBV24-1 and TRBJ2-7; D not resolved. This CDR3 is 13 amino acids long. Germline CDR1 KGHDR, CDR2 SFDVKD. V was pared by 1 base and J by 4 bases, with 7 bases between. The CDR3 DNA reads TGTGCCACCAGTGATTTCAACTATTACGAGCAGTACTTC. Encoded protein: CATSDFNYYEQYF.

The chain is built from TRBV3-1 and TRBJ2-7; tentatively, D is TRBD2 (7 bases). Germline-derived CDR1 and CDR2 are LGHDT and YNNKEL (reference sequence). The CDR3 length is 15 residues. Between the trimmed V and J ends, which lost 2 bases and 2 bases, there was a span of 13 bases. CDR3 DNA: TGTGCCAGCAGCCAAATGGGGGGGGACACCTACGAGCAGTACTTC. Translating it yields CASSQMGGDTYEQYF.

This clonotype has at least ten counts. The chain is built from TRBV2 and TRBJ2-7; TRBD1 or TRBD2 may be the D gene (6 bases each). Per the germline V gene, CDR1 is SNHLY and CDR2 is FYNNEI. V lost 5 bases and J 3 bases, leaving 11 bases between the germline ends. The CDR3 totals 13 residues. This CDR3 is CASSNRGHYEQYF. For the CDR3, the DNA is TGTGCCAGCAGTAACCGGGGGCACTACGAGCAGTACTTC.

This clonotype showed up just a few times. The J gene is TRBJ2-1, the V gene TRBV5-1, with 9 bases lining up with TRBD2. Trimming took 0 bases from V and 4 from J; bases not matched to a gene: 5. Germline V lookup: CDR1 SGHRS, CDR2 YFSETQ. The CDR3 loop spans 16 amino acids. CDR3 region: CASSLAPLAGYNEQFF. The CDR3 DNA sequence: TGCGCCAGCAGCTTGGCTCCCCTAGCGGGGTACAATGAGCAGTTCTTC.

The chain combines TRBV4-1 with TRBJ1-5, with D hard to call. The V end lost 3 bases, the J end lost 3 bases, and 6 bases lay between the germline ends. CDR1 is MGHRA and CDR2 is YSYEKL in the germline V gene. The CDR3 has 13 residues. Here the CDR3 reads CASSQEINQPQHF. The CDR3 DNA is TGCGCCAGCAGCCAGGAAATCAATCAGCCCCAGCATTTT.

The chain couples TRBV2 to TRBJ2-2; possibly TRBD2 for D (5 bases). Trimming took 8 bases from V and 7 from J, leaving 14 bases between them. Germline CDR1 SNHLY, CDR2 FYNNEI. The CDR3 covers 13 residues. Written as DNA, the CDR3 is TGTGCCAGCGCAGGACTCCCTCGCGGGGAGCTGTTTTTT. Residues: CASAGLPRGELFF.

This clonotype appeared a few times. This chain links TRBV18 with TRBJ2-5; no clear D gene. This CDR3 spans 14 amino acids. V shed 2 bases and J shed 1 base, with 8 bases lying between them. From germline, CDR1 is KGHSH and CDR2 LQKENI. CDR3 sequence: CASSPKSSQETQYF. CDR3 nucleotides: TGTGCCAGCTCACCAAAGTCTTCCCAAGAGACCCAGTACTTC.

This clonotype has a count of ten or more. V gene TRBV4-1 combines with J gene TRBJ2-5, with 9 bases aligning to TRBD1. The V gene end was trimmed by 0 bases and the J gene end by 4 bases; junction bases not matched to a gene: 3. The germline V gene encodes CDR1 MGHRA and CDR2 YSYEKL. The CDR3 sequence is 15 residues long. CDR3 region: CASSQDGTGRETQYF. The CDR3 DNA is TGCGCCAGCAGCCAAGATGGGACAGGGAGAGAGACCCAGTACTTC.

This clonotype was detected only a few times. The rearrangement links TRBV5-1 to TRBJ2-1; D remains unclear. CDR1 is SGHRS, CDR2 YFSETQ, per germline. The CDR3 loop spans 13 amino acids. Trimming shortened V by 3 bases and J by 3 bases, and 7 bases separated the two germline ends. The DNA of the CDR3 is TGCGCCAGCAGCTATGTGGACTACAATGAGCAGTTCTTC. Encoded protein: CASSYVDYNEQFF.

The chain recombines TRBV12-3 or TRBV12-4 with TRBJ2-3; D is ambiguous. The germline V and J ends were trimmed by 7 bases and 0 bases, with 14 bases remaining between them. The CDR3 extends over 15 amino acids. CDR3 DNA sequence: TGTGCCAGCACCCGTGGAACGCTCAGCACAGATACGCAGTATTTT. It is translated as CASTRGTLSTDTQYF.

This clonotype was seen a few times. The J gene is TRBJ2-4, the V gene TRBV4-3; the match to TRBD1 covers 7 bases. With 4 bases clipped from V and 6 bases from J, the junction kept 6 bases outside the gene matches. The CDR3 is 14 amino acids. Germline CDR1 LGHNA, CDR2 YSLEER. In nucleotides, the CDR3 is TGCGCCAGCAGCCGCCTGGACAGGCCAAACATTCAGTACTTC. As protein: CASSRLDRPNIQYF.

The rearrangement links TRBV5-5 to TRBJ2-3; 8 nucleotides align to TRBD2. The V gene end was trimmed by 0 bases and the J gene end by 0 bases; junction bases not matched to a gene: 9. The CDR3 contains 18 residues. Germline loops: CDR1 SGHKS, CDR2 YYEKEE (reference sequence). DNA of the CDR3: TGTGCCAGCAGCTTGGGGGCGGGGGGAGAATCTAGCACAGATACGCAGTATTTT. Protein sequence: CASSLGAGGESSTDTQYF.

The chain is built from TRBV4-2 and TRBJ2-7; TRBD2 is a possible D gene (6 bases). Trimming shortened V by 3 bases and J by 7 bases, and 16 bases separated the two germline ends. CDR3 length equals 14 residues. CDR1 and CDR2 (germline): LGHNA, YNFKEQ. CDR3 sequence: CASSQSWGDDEQYF. CDR3 nucleotide sequence: TGTGCCAGCAGCCAGAGTTGGGGGGATGATGAGCAGTACTTC.

Many counts were recorded for this clonotype. This chain joins TRBV3-1 and TRBJ2-2, with 8 bases matching TRBD1. V shed 4 bases and J 2 bases; nucleotides not matched to a gene: 3. CDR1 is LGHDT, CDR2 YNNKEL, per germline (reference sequence). CDR3 length equals 15 residues. This chain's CDR3 is CASSPGQVNTGELFF. CDR3 DNA: TGTGCCAGCAGCCCGGGACAGGTTAACACCGGGGAGCTGTTTTTT.

The chain carries TRBV6-1 and TRBJ1-1; 10 bases match TRBD1. J gave up 6 bases and V 6 bases, and 7 bases lay outside the gene matches. The CDR3 is 14 amino acids. Germline V gene data show CDR1 as MNHNS and CDR2 as SASEGT. The CDR3 here is CASRVDRGLAEAFF. In DNA, the CDR3 is TGTGCCAGCAGGGTTGACAGGGGGCTTGCTGAAGCTTTCTTT.

This clonotype showed up just a few times. The chain uses TRBV5-1 and TRBJ1-1; D might be TRBD1 (5 bases). The length of the CDR3 is 15 residues. Trimming took 4 bases from V and 0 from J, leaving 13 bases between them. Germline assignment: CDR1 SGHRS and CDR2 YFSETQ. CDR3 DNA sequence: TGCGCCAGCAGCCCGGTCGGGGGTCTGAACACTGAAGCTTTCTTT. This translates into CASSPVGGLNTEAFF.

V usage is TRBV11-1 and J usage is TRBJ2-7, with 9 bases lining up with TRBD1. The CDR3 length is 18 residues. Germline trimming cut 5 bases from V and 1 base from J; bases unmatched to any gene: 15. Germline values: CDR1 SGHAT, CDR2 FQDESV (reference sequence). The CDR3 loop is CASSTLMGQGFRSYEQYF. CDR3 DNA sequence: TGTGCCAGCAGCACGTTGATGGGACAGGGATTTCGGTCCTACGAGCAGTACTTC.

This chain joins TRBV11-2 and TRBJ2-1; D possibly uses TRBD1 or TRBD2 (5 bases each). The CDR3 extends over 19 amino acids. Germline V gene sequence: CDR1 SGHAT, CDR2 FQNNGV. V was trimmed by 1 base and J by 7 bases, leaving 26 bases between them. The chain's CDR3 is CASSLGVGFGFRDENEQFF. The DNA of the CDR3 is TGTGCCAGCAGCTTAGGGGTTGGATTCGGGTTCAGGGACGAGAATGAGCAGTTCTTC.